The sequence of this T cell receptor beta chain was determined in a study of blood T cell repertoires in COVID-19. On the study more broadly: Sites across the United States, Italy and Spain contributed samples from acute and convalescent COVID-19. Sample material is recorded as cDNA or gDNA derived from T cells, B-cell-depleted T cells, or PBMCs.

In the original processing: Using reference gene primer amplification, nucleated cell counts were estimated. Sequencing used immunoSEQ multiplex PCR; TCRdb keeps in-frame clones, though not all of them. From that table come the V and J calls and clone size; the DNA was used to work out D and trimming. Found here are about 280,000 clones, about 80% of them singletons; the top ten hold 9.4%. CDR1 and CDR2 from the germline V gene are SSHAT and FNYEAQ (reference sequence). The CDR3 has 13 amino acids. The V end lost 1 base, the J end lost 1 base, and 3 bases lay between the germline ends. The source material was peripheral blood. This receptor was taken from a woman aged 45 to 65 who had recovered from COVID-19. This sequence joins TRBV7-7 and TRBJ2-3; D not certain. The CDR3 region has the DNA TGTGCCAGCAGCTTAGTAGGCACAGATACGCAGTATTTT. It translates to CASSLVGTDTQYF.